This T cell receptor (beta chain) was sequenced during a study of cytomegalovirus exposure and HLA in healthy donors. Overall study: Both the 120 or so validation repertoires and the approximately 700 first-cohort repertoires used the same platform, as reported by a later analysis. Study conclusions and caveats: A later analysis found first-cohort TCR clusters tended to co-occur in the 120 or so validation repertoires. Published work reported that the classifier diagnosed cytomegalovirus status with high specificity and sensitivity.

The donors formed part of the approximately 120-subject validation cohort, distinct from the approximately 630-subject first cohort. Comment on this clone: Its target is not known.

CDR3 size: 14 residues. Trimming stripped 5 bases from V and 6 bases from J, with 16 bases between. The germline CDR1 and CDR2 sequences are MDHEN and SYDVKM. Profiled with immunoSEQ multiplex PCR; TCRdb holds only in-frame clones, not every one. The sample records more than 200,000 clones, about 90% being singletons. This receptor was taken from a young man in good health and CMV-seropositive. Sequencing used PBMCs. The chain employs TRBV28 and TRBJ1-1, with D possibly TRBD1 on 5 matching bases. The CDR3 DNA reads as TGTGCCAGCAGTACGTTTGGGGCGAGGGCTGAAGCTTTCTTT. As protein: CASSTFGARAEAFF.